Ten or more counts support the clone carrying this T cell receptor beta chain. Germline V gives CDR1 LGHNA, CDR2 YNFKEQ. V was cut by 6 bases and J by 5 bases, with 20 bases left in between. The CDR3 contains 16 residues. Original data processing: Reference gene primers were amplified, and this amplification served to estimate nucleated cell counts. TCRdb's table, derived via immunoSEQ multiplex PCR, lists solely in-frame clones and lacks some. D and trimming were read from the DNA, whereas the V and J calls and clone size are those reported in that table. The sample records about half a million clones, 70% to 90% being singletons. The source of the sample is a study of blood T cell repertoires in COVID-19. Across the study: Whether acute or convalescent, the COVID-19 samples came from the United States, Italy and Spain. T cells, B-cell-depleted T cells, or PBMCs supplied cDNA or gDNA.

This TCR was recovered from a human donor in a cohort sampled during active COVID-19. Material for sequencing was peripheral blood. The V gene is TRBV4-2, the J gene TRBJ1-5; TRBD1 might be the D (5 bases). The chain's CDR3 is CASRSLMGRGDQPQHF. As DNA, the CDR3 is TGTGCCAGCAGATCCCTCATGGGGAGGGGAGATCAGCCCCAGCATTTT.